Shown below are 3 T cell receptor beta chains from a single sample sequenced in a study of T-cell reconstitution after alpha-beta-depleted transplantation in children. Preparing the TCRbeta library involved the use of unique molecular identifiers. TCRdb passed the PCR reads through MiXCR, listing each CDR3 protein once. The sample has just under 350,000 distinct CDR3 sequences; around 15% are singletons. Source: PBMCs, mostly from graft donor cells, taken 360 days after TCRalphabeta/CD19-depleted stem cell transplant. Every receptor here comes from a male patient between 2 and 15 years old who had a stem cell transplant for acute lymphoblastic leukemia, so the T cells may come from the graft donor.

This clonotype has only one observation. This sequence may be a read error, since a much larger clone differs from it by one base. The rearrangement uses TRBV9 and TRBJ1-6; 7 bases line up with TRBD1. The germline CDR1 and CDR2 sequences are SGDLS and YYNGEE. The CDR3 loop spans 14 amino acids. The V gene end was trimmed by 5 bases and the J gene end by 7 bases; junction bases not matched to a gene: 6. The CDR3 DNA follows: TGTGCCAGCAGAGTGGGACAGATCAATTCACCCCTCCACTTT. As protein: CASRVGQINSPLHF.

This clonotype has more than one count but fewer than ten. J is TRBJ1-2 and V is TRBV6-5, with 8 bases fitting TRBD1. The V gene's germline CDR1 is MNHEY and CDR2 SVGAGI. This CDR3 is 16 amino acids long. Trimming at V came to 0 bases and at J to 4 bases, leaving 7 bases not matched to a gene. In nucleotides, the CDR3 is TGTGCCAGCAGTTACTCCGGGACAGGTGGAATCTATGGCTACACCTTC. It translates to CASSYSGTGGIYGYTF.

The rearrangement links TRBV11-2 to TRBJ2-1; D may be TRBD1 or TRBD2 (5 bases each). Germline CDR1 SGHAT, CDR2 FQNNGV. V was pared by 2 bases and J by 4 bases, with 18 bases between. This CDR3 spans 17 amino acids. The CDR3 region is CASSLFSLGAGYNEQFF. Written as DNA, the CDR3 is TGTGCCAGCAGCTTATTTTCCCTAGGGGCGGGTTACAATGAGCAGTTCTTC.